The subject of this entry is one T cell receptor beta chain. The data derive from a study of blood T cell repertoires in COVID-19. As for the study in general: Two consecutive negative NP/OP PCR tests, clearance, or resolved symptoms defined Cohort 3 recovery.

In the source study's methods: Amplification from reference gene primers served as the basis for estimated nucleated cell counts. Profiling relied on immunoSEQ multiplex PCR, and the TCRdb table lists in-frame clones only, not all of them. V, J and clone size were drawn from that table, and D and trimming were deduced from the DNA. The sample comprises 400,000 or so clones, more than 75% of which are singletons, and less than 2.5% rests with the top ten. Adults between roughly 18 and 95 years of age took part from about two dozen US areas. Self-reported history from a screening survey and questionnaire set each donor's cohort. The V and J ends lost 5 bases and 0 bases, in that order; junction bases with no gene match: 3. Germline CDR1 is SGHAT and CDR2 is FQNNGV. The CDR3 loop spans 15 amino acids.

The genes are TRBV11-2 and TRBJ2-7; 11 bases agree with TRBD2. The sample consisted of PBMCs or T cells enriched from blood (not recorded which). This TCR derives from a man aged 40-49 years in a cohort exposed to, infected with or recovered from COVID-19 (not recorded which). The CDR3 DNA reads TGTGCCAGCAGCCCCACTAGCGGGAGCTCCTACGAGCAGTACTTC. As protein: CASSPTSGSSYEQYF.